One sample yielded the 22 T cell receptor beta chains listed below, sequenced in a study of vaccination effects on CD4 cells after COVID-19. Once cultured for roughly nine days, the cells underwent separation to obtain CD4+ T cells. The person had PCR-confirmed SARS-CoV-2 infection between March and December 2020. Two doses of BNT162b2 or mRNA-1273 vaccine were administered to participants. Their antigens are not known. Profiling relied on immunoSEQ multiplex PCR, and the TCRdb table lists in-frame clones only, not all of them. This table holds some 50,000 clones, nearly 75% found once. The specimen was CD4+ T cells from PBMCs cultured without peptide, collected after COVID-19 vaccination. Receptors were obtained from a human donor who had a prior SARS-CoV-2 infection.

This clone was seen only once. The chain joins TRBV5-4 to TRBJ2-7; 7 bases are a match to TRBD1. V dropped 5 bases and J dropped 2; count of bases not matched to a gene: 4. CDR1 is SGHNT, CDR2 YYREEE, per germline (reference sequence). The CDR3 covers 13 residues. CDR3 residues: CASSWGTAYEQYF. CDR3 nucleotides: TGTGCCAGCAGTTGGGGGACAGCCTACGAGCAGTACTTC. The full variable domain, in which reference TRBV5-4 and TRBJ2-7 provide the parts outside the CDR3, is ETGVTQSPTHLIKTRGQQVTLRCSSQSGHNTVSWYQQALGQGPQFIFQYYREEENGRGNFPPRFSGLQFPNYSSELNVNALELDDSALYLCASSWGTAYEQYFGPGTRLTVT.

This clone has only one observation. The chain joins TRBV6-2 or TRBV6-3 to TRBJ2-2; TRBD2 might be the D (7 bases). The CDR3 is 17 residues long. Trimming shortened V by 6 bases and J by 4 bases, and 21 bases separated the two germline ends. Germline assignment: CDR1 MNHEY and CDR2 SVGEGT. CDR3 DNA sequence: TGTGCCAGCAGCCGCCCCACGACTAGGGGGGGCACCGGGGAGCTGTTTTTT. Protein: CASSRPTTRGGTGELFF.

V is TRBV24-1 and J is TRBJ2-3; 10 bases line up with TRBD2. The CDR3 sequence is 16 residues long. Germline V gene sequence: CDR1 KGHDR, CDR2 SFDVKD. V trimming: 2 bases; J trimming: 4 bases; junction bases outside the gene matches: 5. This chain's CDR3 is CATSDSGTSEADTQYF. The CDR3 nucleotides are TGTGCCACCAGTGATTCCGGGACTAGCGAAGCAGATACGCAGTATTTT.

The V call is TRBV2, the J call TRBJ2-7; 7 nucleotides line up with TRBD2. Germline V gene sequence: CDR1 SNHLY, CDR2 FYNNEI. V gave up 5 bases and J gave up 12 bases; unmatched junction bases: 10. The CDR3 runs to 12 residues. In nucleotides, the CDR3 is TGTGCCAGCAGTATTGCGGGACTAACCGTGTACTTC. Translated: CASSIAGLTVYF.

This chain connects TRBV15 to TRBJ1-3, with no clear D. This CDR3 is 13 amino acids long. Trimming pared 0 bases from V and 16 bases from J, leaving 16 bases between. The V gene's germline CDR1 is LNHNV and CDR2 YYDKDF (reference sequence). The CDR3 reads CATSRDLEAGAYF. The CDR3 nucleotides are TGTGCCACCAGCAGAGATTTAGAAGCGGGAGCCTATTTT.

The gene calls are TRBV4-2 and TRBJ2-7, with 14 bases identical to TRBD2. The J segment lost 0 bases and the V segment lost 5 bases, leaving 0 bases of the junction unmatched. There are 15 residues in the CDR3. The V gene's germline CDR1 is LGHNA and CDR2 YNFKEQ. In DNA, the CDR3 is TGTGCCAGCAGCGGGACTAGCGGGGGCTCCTACGAGCAGTACTTC. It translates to CASSGTSGGSYEQYF.

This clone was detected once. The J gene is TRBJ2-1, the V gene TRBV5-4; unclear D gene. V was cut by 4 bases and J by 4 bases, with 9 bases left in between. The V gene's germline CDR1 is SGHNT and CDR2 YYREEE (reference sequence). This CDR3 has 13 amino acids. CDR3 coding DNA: TGTGCCAGCAGCCTGGACGGGTACAATGAGCAGTTCTTC. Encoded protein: CASSLDGYNEQFF.

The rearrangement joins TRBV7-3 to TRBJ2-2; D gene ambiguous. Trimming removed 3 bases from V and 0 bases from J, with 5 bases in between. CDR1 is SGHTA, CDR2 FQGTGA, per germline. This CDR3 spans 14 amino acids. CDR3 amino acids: CASSFDPNTGELFF. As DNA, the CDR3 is TGTGCCAGCAGCTTCGACCCGAACACCGGGGAGCTGTTTTTT.

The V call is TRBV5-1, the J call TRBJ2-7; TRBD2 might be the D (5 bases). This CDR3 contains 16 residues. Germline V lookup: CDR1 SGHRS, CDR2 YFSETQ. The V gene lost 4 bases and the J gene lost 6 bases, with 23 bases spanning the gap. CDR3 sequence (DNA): TGCGCCAGCAGCGCTTTGGACCCTCGAGCGGTCTCCGAGCAGTACTTC. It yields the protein CASSALDPRAVSEQYF.

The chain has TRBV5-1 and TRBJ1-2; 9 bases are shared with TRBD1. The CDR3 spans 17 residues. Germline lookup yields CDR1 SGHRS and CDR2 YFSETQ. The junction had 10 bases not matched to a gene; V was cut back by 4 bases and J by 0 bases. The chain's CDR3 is CASSTDGTGPANYGYTF. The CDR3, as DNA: TGCGCCAGCAGCACAGACGGGACAGGGCCCGCTAACTATGGCTACACCTTC.

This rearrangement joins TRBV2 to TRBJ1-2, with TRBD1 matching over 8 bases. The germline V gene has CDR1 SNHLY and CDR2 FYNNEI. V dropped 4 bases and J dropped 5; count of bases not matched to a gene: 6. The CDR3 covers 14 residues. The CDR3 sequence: CASSAGGRFYGYTF. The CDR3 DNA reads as TGTGCCAGCAGTGCAGGGGGCCGATTTTATGGCTACACCTTC.

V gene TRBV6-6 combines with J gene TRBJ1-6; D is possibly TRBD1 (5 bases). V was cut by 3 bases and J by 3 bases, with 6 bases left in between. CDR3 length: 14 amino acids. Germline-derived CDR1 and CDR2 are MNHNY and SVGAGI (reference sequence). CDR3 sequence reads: CASSYQGYNSPLHF. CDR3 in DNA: TGTGCCAGCAGTTATCAGGGCTATAATTCACCCCTCCACTTT.

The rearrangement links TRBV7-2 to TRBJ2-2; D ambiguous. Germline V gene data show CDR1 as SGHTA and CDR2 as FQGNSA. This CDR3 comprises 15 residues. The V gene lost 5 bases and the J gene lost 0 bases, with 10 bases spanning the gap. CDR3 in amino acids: CASSPTNANTGELFF. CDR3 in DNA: TGTGCCAGCAGCCCGACAAACGCGAACACCGGGGAGCTGTTTTTT.

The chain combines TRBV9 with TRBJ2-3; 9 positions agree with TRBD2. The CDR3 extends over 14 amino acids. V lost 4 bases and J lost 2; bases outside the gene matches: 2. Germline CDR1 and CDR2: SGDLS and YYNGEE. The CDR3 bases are TGTGCCAGCAGCTCTAGCGGGACCACAGATACGCAGTATTTT. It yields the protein CASSSSGTTDTQYF. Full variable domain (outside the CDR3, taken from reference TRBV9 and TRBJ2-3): DSGVTQTPKHLITATGQRVTLRCSPRSGDLSVYWYQQSLDQGLQFLIQYYNGEERAKGNILERFSAQQFPDLHSELNLSSLELGDSALYFCASSSSGTTDTQYFGPGTRLTVL.

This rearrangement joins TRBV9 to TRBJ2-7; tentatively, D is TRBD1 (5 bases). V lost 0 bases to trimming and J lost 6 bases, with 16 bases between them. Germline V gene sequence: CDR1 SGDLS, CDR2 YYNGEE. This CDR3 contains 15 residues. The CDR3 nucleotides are TGTGCCAGCAGCGTAGATCCAGGGTCCGTGCTCGAGCAGTACTTC. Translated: CASSVDPGSVLEQYF.

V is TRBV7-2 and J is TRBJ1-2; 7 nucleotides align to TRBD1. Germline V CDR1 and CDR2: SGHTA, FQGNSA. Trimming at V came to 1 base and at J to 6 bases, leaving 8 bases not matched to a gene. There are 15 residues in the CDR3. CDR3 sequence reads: CASSLGSLQGNGYTF. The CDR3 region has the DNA TGTGCCAGCAGCTTAGGATCGTTACAGGGGAATGGCTACACCTTC.

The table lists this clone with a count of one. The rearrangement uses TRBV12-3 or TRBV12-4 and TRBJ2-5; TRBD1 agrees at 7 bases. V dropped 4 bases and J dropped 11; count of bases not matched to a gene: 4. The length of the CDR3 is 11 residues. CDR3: CASSSTGLQYF. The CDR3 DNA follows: TGTGCCAGCAGTTCGACAGGGCTTCAGTACTTC.

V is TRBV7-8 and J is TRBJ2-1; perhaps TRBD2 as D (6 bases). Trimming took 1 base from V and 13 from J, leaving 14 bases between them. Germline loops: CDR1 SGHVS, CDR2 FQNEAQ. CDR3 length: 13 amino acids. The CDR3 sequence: CASSLVAGGAQFF. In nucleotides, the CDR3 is TGTGCCAGCAGCTTAGTGGCCGGGGGAGCTCAGTTCTTC.

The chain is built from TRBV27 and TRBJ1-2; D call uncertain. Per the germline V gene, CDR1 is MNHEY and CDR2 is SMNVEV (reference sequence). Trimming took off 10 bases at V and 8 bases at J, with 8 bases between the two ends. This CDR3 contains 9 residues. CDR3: CANNGGYTF. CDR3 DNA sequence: TGTGCCAACAACGGGGGCTACACCTTC.

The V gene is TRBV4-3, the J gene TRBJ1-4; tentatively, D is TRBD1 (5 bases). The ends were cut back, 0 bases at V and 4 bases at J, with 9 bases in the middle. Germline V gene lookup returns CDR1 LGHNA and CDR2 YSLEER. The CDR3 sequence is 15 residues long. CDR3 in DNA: TGCGCCAGCAGCCAAGACAGGGCAGTTAATGAAAAACTGTTTTTT. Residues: CASSQDRAVNEKLFF.

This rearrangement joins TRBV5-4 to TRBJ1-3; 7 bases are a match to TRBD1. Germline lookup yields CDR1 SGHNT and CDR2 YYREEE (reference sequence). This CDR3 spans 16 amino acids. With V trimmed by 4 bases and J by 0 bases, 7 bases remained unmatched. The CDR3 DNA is TGTGCCAGCAGCACAGGGACAGCGAACTCTGGAAACACCATATATTTT. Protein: CASSTGTANSGNTIYF. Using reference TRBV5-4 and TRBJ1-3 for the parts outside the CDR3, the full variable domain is ETGVTQSPTHLIKTRGQQVTLRCSSQSGHNTVSWYQQALGQGPQFIFQYYREEENGRGNFPPRFSGLQFPNYSSELNVNALELDDSALYLCASSTGTANSGNTIYFGEGSWLTVV.

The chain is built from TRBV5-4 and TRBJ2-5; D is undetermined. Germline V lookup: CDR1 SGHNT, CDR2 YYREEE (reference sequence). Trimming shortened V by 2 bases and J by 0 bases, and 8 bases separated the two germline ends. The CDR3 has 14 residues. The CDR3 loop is CASSFPGDQETQYF. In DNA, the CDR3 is TGTGCCAGCAGCTTCCCGGGCGACCAAGAGACCCAGTACTTC.